Shown below are 21 T cell receptor beta chains from a single sample sequenced in a study of molecular identifiers for immune sequencing clone quantification. TCRdb redid the calling of the PCR reads with MiXCR, one entry per CDR3 protein. The sample shows around 460,000 distinct CDR3 sequences, roughly 23% of them seen only once. The specimen sequenced was naive CD8+ T cells from blood, with Jurkat cell RNA spiked in. Subset indicated: FACS-sorted CD8+CD4-CCR7+CD45RA+ naive T cells. The receptors originated from a human donor in good health. Some libraries in this study had Jurkat cell RNA spiked in.

V gene TRBV5-1 combines with J gene TRBJ2-1, with TRBD1 as a possible D gene (6 bases). The length of the CDR3 is 15 residues. The germline CDR1 and CDR2 sequences are SGHRS and YFSETQ. Trimming removed 4 bases at V and 6 bases at J, with 17 bases between. The CDR3 is CASSPHRGGINEQFF. CDR3 nucleotide sequence: TGCGCCAGCAGCCCCCATAGAGGGGGAATCAATGAGCAGTTCTTC.

This clonotype was observed many times. The gene calls are TRBV6-5 and TRBJ2-7; maybe TRBD2 (7 bases). Trimming shortened V by 0 bases and J by 2 bases, and 11 bases separated the two germline ends. In germline, CDR1 is MNHEY, CDR2 SVGAGI. This CDR3 is built from 15 residues. Here the CDR3 DNA reads TGTGCCAGCAGTTACTCGTGGGGGGGCCCCTACGAGCAGTACTTC. Its protein product is CASSYSWGGPYEQYF.

The chain links TRBV30 to TRBJ2-7; 9 bases map to TRBD2. V lost 3 bases, J lost 2 bases, and 5 bases stayed unmatched. Per the germline V gene, CDR1 is GTSNPN and CDR2 is SVGIG (reference sequence). The CDR3 is 14 amino acids. The CDR3 here is CAWSTGTSTYEQYF. CDR3 sequence (DNA): TGTGCCTGGAGCACCGGGACTAGCACCTACGAGCAGTACTTC. Full variable domain (missing parts from reference TRBV30 and TRBJ2-7): SQTIHQWPATLVQPVGSPLSLECTVEGTSNPNLYWYRQAAGRGLQLLFYSVGIGQISSEVPQNLSASRPQDRQFILSSKKLLLSDSGFYLCAWSTGTSTYEQYFGPGTRLTVT.

On this clonotype: A much larger clone lies one base from this, so it may be a read error. The chain employs TRBV13 and TRBJ2-7; tentative D call: TRBD2 (6 bases). CDR1 PRHDT and CDR2 FYEKMQ come from the germline V gene (reference sequence). The CDR3 consists of 13 residues. V gave up 5 bases and J gave up 9 bases, with 17 bases separating them. Here the CDR3 reads CASSHRGNDGQYF. The DNA for the CDR3 is TGTGCCAGCAGCCACCGGGGGAACGACGGGCAGTACTTC.

This clonotype appeared many times. The rearrangement links TRBV20-1 to TRBJ2-3, with D perhaps TRBD1 (6 bases). Per the germline V gene, CDR1 is DFQATT and CDR2 is SNEGSKA (reference sequence). This CDR3 is built from 13 residues. CDR3 residues: CRATGFRSDTQYF. The CDR3 coding sequence is TGCAGGGCGACAGGCTTTAGGTCAGATACGCAGTATTTT.

The chain combines TRBV19 with TRBJ2-5; D is unresolved. This CDR3 contains 14 residues. The germline CDR1 and CDR2 sequences are LNHDA and SQIVND (reference sequence). Trimming cost V 3 bases and J 1 base, with 9 bases left between them. The CDR3 DNA reads as TGTGCCAGTAGTATTGGTTCCTTCCAAGAGACCCAGTACTTC. Translating it yields CASSIGSFQETQYF. The variable domain in full, with the rest retrieved from reference TRBV19 and TRBJ2-5, is DGGITQSPKYLFRKEGQNVTLSCEQNLNHDAMYWYRQDPGQGLRLIYYSQIVNDFQKGDIAEGYSVSREKKESFPLTVTSAQKNPTAFYLCASSIGSFQETQYFGPGTRLLVL.

A word on this clonotype: A read error is possible here, since a much larger clone lies one base away. The gene calls are TRBV4-1 and TRBJ1-6; D call uncertain. The germline CDR1 and CDR2 sequences are MGHRA and YSYEKL. This CDR3 comprises 14 residues. The CDR3 sequence is CASREDSYNSPPHF. CDR3 nucleotide sequence: TGCGCCAGCAGGGAGGACTCCTATAATTCACCCCCCCACTTT.

This clonotype was counted at least ten times. J is TRBJ1-1 and V is TRBV12-3 or TRBV12-4; no firm D call. The CDR3 has 14 amino acids. V lost 3 bases, J lost 0 bases, and 8 bases lay in between. CDR3 loop: CASSFPNMNTEAFF. CDR3 DNA sequence: TGTGCCAGCAGTTTCCCGAATATGAACACTGAAGCTTTCTTT.

This clonotype was observed a handful of times. CDR3 in DNA: TGTGCCAGCAGCGTAGGGCATAACTATGGCTACACCTTC. The encoded protein is CASSVGHNYGYTF. V gene TRBV9 combines with J gene TRBJ1-2, with unresolved D. The CDR3 runs 13 residues. Germline assignment: CDR1 SGDLS and CDR2 YYNGEE. V was shortened by 0 bases and J by 1 base, with 4 bases between the two germline ends.

This clonotype has at least ten counts. V and J are TRBV6-2 or TRBV6-3 and TRBJ2-7; D could derive from TRBD1 or TRBD2 (5 bases each). The CDR3 runs to 15 residues. V was clipped by 5 bases and J by 3 bases, with 17 bases between them. The V gene's germline CDR1 is MNHEY and CDR2 SVGEGT. The CDR3 protein is CASSHPRDRYYEQYF. DNA for the CDR3: TGTGCCAGCAGTCACCCCCGGGACCGATACTACGAGCAGTACTTC.

This clonotype occurred a few times. This chain connects TRBV19 to TRBJ2-7; TRBD1 is a possible D gene (5 bases). Trimming cost V 3 bases and J 2 bases, with 11 bases left between them. Looked up from germline, CDR1 is LNHDA and CDR2 is SQIVND (reference sequence). The CDR3 length is 14 residues. In DNA, the CDR3 is TGTGCCAGTAGTATGGGGTGGGGCCCCTACGAGCAGTACTTC. The encoded protein is CASSMGWGPYEQYF.

Remarks on this clonotype: A much larger clone differs by one base, so this may be a read error. This likely comes from a read error, as the CDR3 has no conserved phenylalanine or tryptophan at its end. The V and J genes are TRBV4-1 and TRBJ2-7, with D perhaps assigned TRBD1 or TRBD2 (5 bases each). Germline loops: CDR1 MGHRA, CDR2 YSYEKL. This CDR3 spans 15 amino acids. V was shortened by 4 bases and J by 2 bases, with 15 bases between the two germline ends. This chain's CDR3 is CASSRTGTGPYEQYS. CDR3 sequence (DNA): TGCGCCAGCAGCCGCACCGGGACCGGACCCTACGAGCAGTACTCC.

V and J are TRBV6-1 and TRBJ1-4, with TRBD1 identical over 7 bases. This CDR3 has 15 amino acids. Trimming took 3 bases from V and 5 from J; bases not matched to a gene: 6. Germline CDR1 is MNHNS and CDR2 is SASEGT. In nucleotides, the CDR3 is TGTGCCAGCAGTGAGGAAGGGGGCTACAATGAAAAACTGTTTTTT. It encodes CASSEEGGYNEKLFF.

This clonotype appeared many times. The chain couples TRBV5-5 to TRBJ1-5, with a weak D call TRBD1 (5 bases). The V end was cut by 3 bases, the J end by 4 bases, with 14 bases between. Germline V gives CDR1 SGHKS, CDR2 YYEKEE (reference sequence). This CDR3 spans 15 amino acids. The chain's CDR3 is CASSYGRGGNQPQHF. In nucleotides, the CDR3 is TGTGCCAGCAGCTACGGGAGGGGCGGGAATCAGCCCCAGCATTTT.

CDR3 loop: CASSLSAGTGRVYEQYF. The CDR3 DNA reads as TGTGCCAGCTCACTTTCAGCCGGGACAGGACGGGTCTACGAGCAGTACTTC. This sequence joins TRBV18 and TRBJ2-7; 8 bases match TRBD1. V trimming: 4 bases; J trimming: 3 bases; junction bases outside the gene matches: 14. Germline V lookup: CDR1 KGHSH, CDR2 LQKENI. The CDR3 runs 17 residues.

V gene TRBV12-5 combines with J gene TRBJ2-3, with 12 bases aligning to TRBD1. V was pared by 2 bases and J by 8 bases, with 17 bases of the junction left unmatched. In germline, CDR1 is LGHNT, CDR2 FRNRAP. The CDR3 has 19 residues. The CDR3 nucleotides read TGTGCTAGTGGTTTGCCCGCGCCGGGACAGGGGGCGGGTTGGGGTACGCAGTATTTT. This codes for CASGLPAPGQGAGWGTQYF.

This chain links TRBV4-3 with TRBJ2-1, with D maybe TRBD2 (7 bases). CDR1 is LGHNA, CDR2 YSLEER, per germline. V lost 0 bases, J lost 6 bases, and 24 bases lay in between. The CDR3 extends over 19 amino acids. This chain's CDR3 is CASSQERVGGPPGGNEQFF. CDR3 DNA sequence: TGCGCCAGCAGCCAAGAGAGGGTGGGGGGGCCTCCTGGGGGCAATGAGCAGTTCTTC.

This chain joins TRBV19 and TRBJ2-3; 9 bases fit TRBD1. Germline-derived CDR1 and CDR2 are LNHDA and SQIVND (reference sequence). V trimming: 3 bases; J trimming: 4 bases; junction bases outside the gene matches: 5. The CDR3 sequence is 15 residues long. CDR3 nucleotides: TGTGCCAGTAGTATGGGACAGGGAACTTCAGATACGCAGTATTTT. Protein sequence: CASSMGQGTSDTQYF.

A few counts support this clonotype. V usage is TRBV9 and J usage is TRBJ2-1; TRBD2 might be the D (7 bases). The V gene's germline CDR1 is SGDLS and CDR2 YYNGEE. The CDR3 contains 13 residues. Deletions cut 2 bases from V and 6 bases from J, with 9 bases between. This CDR3 reads CASSVAGANEQFF. The CDR3 DNA sequence: TGTGCCAGCAGCGTGGCGGGGGCCAATGAGCAGTTCTTC.

The gene calls are TRBV12-3 or TRBV12-4 and TRBJ2-7; possible D gene TRBD2, 6 bases. Trimming shortened V by 5 bases and J by 5 bases, and 19 bases separated the two germline ends. This CDR3 comprises 15 residues. CDR3: CASSLPLAAKNEQYF. The CDR3, as DNA: TGTGCCAGCAGTCTACCACTAGCTGCTAAGAACGAGCAGTACTTC.

The CDR3 DNA sequence: TGCGCCAGCAGCCAACCCCCTTTCCGGGACACTGAAGCTTTCTTT. The encoded protein is CASSQPPFRDTEAFF. V and J are TRBV4-1 and TRBJ1-1; D ambiguous. Germline V gene lookup returns CDR1 MGHRA and CDR2 YSYEKL. Trimming removed 2 bases from V and 3 bases from J, with 13 bases in between. CDR3 length equals 15 residues.